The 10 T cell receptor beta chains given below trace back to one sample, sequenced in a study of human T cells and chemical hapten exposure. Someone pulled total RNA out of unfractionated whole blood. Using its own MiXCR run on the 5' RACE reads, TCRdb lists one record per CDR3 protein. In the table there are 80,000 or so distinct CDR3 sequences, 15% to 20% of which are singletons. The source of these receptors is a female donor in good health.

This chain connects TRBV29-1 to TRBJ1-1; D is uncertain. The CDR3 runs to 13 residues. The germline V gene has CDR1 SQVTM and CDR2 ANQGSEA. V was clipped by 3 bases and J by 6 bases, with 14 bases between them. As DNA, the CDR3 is TGCAGCGTTGACCCAACCGGTCCCCCTGAAGCTTTCTTT. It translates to CSVDPTGPPEAFF.

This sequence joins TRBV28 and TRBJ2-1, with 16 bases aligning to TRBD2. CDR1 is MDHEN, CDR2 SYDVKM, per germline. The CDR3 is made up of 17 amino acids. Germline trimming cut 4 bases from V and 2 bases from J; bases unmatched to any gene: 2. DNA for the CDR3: TGTGCCAGCAGTTCAGGGACTAGCGGGAGGGCCTACAATGAGCAGTTCTTC. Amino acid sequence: CASSSGTSGRAYNEQFF.

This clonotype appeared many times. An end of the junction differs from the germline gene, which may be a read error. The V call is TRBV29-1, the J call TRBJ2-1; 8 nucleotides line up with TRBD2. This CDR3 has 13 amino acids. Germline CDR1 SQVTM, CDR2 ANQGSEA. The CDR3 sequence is CSVEAGAGNEQFF. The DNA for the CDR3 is TGCAGCGTGGAAGCGGGAGCGGGGAATGAGCAGTTCTTC.

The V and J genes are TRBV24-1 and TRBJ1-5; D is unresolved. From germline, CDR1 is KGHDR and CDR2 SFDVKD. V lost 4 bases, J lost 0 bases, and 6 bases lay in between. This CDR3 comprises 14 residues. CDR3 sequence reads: CATSDGNSNQPQHF. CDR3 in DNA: TGTGCCACCAGTGACGGGAATAGCAATCAGCCCCAGCATTTT.

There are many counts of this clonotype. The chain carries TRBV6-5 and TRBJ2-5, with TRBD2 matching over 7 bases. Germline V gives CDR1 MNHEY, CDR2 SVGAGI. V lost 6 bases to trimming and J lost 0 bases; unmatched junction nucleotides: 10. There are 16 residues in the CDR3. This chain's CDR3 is CASSQAGGGYQETQYF. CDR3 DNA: TGTGCCAGCAGCCAAGCCGGGGGAGGGTACCAAGAGACCCAGTACTTC.

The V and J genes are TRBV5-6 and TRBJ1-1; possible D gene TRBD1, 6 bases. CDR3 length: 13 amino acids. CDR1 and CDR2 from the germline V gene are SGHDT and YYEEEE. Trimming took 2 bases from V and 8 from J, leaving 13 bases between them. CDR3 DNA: TGTGCCAGCAGCTTTAAAAGGGGGGGGGAAGCTTTCTTT. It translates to CASSFKRGGEAFF.

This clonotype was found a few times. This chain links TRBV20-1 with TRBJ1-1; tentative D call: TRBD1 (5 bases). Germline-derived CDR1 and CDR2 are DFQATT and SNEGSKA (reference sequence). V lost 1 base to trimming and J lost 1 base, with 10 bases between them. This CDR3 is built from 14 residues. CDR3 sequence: CSARGGGENTEAFF. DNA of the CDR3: TGCAGTGCTAGAGGGGGGGGGGAGAACACTGAAGCTTTCTTT.

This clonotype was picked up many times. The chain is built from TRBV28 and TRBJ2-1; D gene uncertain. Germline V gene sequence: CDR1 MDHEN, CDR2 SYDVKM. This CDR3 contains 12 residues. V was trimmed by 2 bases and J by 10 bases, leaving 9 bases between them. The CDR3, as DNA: TGTGCCAGCAGTTTAGTGGTAGCCGAGCAGTTCTTC. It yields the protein CASSLVVAEQFF.

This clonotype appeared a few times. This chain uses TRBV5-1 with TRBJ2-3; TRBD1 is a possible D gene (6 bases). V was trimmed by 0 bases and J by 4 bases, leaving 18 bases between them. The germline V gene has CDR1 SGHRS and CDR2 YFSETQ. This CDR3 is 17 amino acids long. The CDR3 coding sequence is TGCGCCAGCAGCTTGGCATCATGGTACAGGGACCCAGATACGCAGTATTTT. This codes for CASSLASWYRDPDTQYF.

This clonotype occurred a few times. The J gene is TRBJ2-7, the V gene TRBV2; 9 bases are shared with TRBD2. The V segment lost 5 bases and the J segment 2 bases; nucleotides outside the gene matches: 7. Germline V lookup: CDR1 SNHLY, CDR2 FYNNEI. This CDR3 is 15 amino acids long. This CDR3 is CASSLTSGAAYEQYF. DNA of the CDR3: TGTGCCAGCAGTCTGACTAGCGGAGCGGCCTACGAGCAGTACTTC.